This record covers a single TCR beta chain. Its antigen is unknown. This CDR3 has 15 residues. V was trimmed by 4 bases and J by 7 bases, leaving 22 bases between them. Germline V CDR1 and CDR2: SQVTM, ANQGSEA. Graves' hyperthyroidism was deemed stable absent ophthalmopathy progression within 18 months. Exclusion of patients followed from uncontrolled infection, other autoimmune disease, pregnancy or lactation. The data were obtained in a study of T cells in Graves' hyperthyroidism and ophthalmopathy. Study results and limitations: From stable hyperthyroidism, ophthalmopathy was separated by a 13 V-J model. The model made its ophthalmopathy prediction, and onset followed a median approximately 6.5 months later.

The source material, RNA transcripts, was used to amplify TCR beta CDR3 regions. The TCR CDR3 was amplified in a first-round RT-PCR using the HTBI primer set. TCRdb processed the multiplex PCR reads anew with MiXCR; each CDR3 protein has one entry. Of approximately 630,000 distinct CDR3 sequences listed, around 15% are singletons. The genes are TRBV29-1 and TRBJ1-1, with D perhaps matching TRBD1 (5 bases). Material for sequencing was blood. This sequence was found in a woman aged 25 to 39 with Graves' hyperthyroidism. CDR3 sequence reads: CSVGFWGQETLEAFF. As DNA, the CDR3 is TGCAGCGTTGGTTTTTGGGGCCAGGAAACCCTTGAAGCTTTCTTT.